The T cell receptor beta chain under discussion was sequenced for a study of blood T cell repertoires in COVID-19. Background on the study: From the United States, Italy and Spain came samples of acute and convalescent COVID-19.

This CDR3 is 14 amino acids long. After removal of 5 bases from V and 4 bases from J, the junction contained 7 bases not matched to a gene. From germline, CDR1 is LGHDT and CDR2 YNNKEL (reference sequence). Methods used by the authors: The assay estimated nucleated cells by amplifying reference gene primers. The data were produced by immunoSEQ multiplex PCR, yet TCRdb's version contains in-frame clones alone and is incomplete. V, J and clone size are taken as reported in that table, and D and trimming were inferred from the DNA itself. The sample holds 200,000 to 300,000 clones; about 89% are singletons and the top ten take roughly 9.8%.

The sample was peripheral blood. This TCR derives from a man in his forties or fifties who had recovered from COVID-19. The chain uses TRBV3-1 (or the pseudogene TRBV3-2) and TRBJ2-7; TRBD2 agrees at 8 bases. CDR3: CASSVQRESYEQYF. The DNA for the CDR3 is TGTGCCAGCAGCGTCCAGCGGGAGTCGTACGAGCAGTACTTC.